This T cell receptor (beta chain) was retrieved from a study of OX40 agonist ivuxolimab in advanced cancers. Some clones are missing from TCRdb's copy, which holds only in-frame ones; the method was immunoSEQ multiplex PCR. Of around 70,000 clones listed, around nine tenths are singletons. Per germline, CDR1 SEHNR and CDR2 FQNEAQ (reference sequence). CDR3 length: 15 amino acids. V lost 6 bases to trimming and J lost 0 bases, with 12 bases between them. Specimen: CD4+ or CD8+ T cells sorted from blood, collected in a trial of the OX40 agonist ivuxolimab. The rearrangement joins TRBV7-9 to TRBJ1-3, with D maybe TRBD1 (6 bases). The receptor was isolated from an adult with an advanced solid tumor such as melanoma, head and neck, liver or kidney cancer. The CDR3 sequence: CASSPTGFSGNTIYF. In nucleotides, the CDR3 is TGTGCCAGCAGTCCCACAGGGTTCTCTGGAAACACCATATATTTT.